This TCR beta chain was sequenced for a study of shared clonotypes between healthy human individuals (dated by TCRdb to 2020 to 2022). Study-level background: The cohort included a few men and a couple of women between 18 and 49 years of age. For each donor, three plates each were used for CD4 naive and CD4 memory, two plates were used for CD8 naive, and one plate was used for CD8 memory. To estimate repertoire size and how much clonotypes are shared between individuals, the study performed deep sequencing of blood TCR repertoires from five healthy adults. To increase sequencing depth and limit assay-specific biases, different laboratories used diverse techniques to prepare libraries and sequence TCR repertoires. Per donor, leukapheresis produced somewhere between about 0.9 and 10 billion PBMCs.

TCR CDR3 regions were amplified from genomic DNA by multiplex PCR using the deep immunoSEQ assay. Genomic DNA extracted from each cell subset was distributed evenly over all wells of several immunoSEQ 96-well plates, and each plate served as one replicate. For sorted subsets, each replicate PCR was loaded with roughly 190 ng genomic DNA, equivalent to 25,000 to 30,000 T cell genomes. The purified libraries were quantified using a Qubit 3.0 fluorometer, sized with a Bioanalyzer 2100, and then quantified again using the KAPA Library Quantification kit. A separate single-read 150-cycle Illumina NextSeq 550 flow cell was used to sequence each immunoSEQ 96-well plate. Regarding the original processing steps: Because the immunoSEQ output included only junctional sequences and no quality scores, the filtering could not be the same as the filtering used for full-length reads. Sequences were annotated with PyIR, a Python wrapper for IgBLAST v1.9, using IMGT germline references to assign V/J genes and CDR3. Any read was removed if the V/J assignment was weak (E-value above 1e-6), the CDR3 was missing, or the read contained stop codons, out-of-frame junctions, or ambiguous translated residues. V3J clonotypes were defined as sequences sharing the same inferred V gene, J gene, and CDR3 amino acid sequence. Percentage overlap between repertoires was calculated by dividing the number of shared unique clonotypes by the size of the smaller repertoire. Three approaches were used to assess repertoire richness: RTK rarefaction, the Chao1 estimator, and Recon v2.1 estimates of unobserved clonotypes. Generation probabilities were computed with OLGA for all TCRbeta clonotypes obtained by the gDNA method from a handful of donors. In TCRdb, the immuneACCESS table is reduced to in-frame sequences with V and J assigned. These tables do not hold every clone; where another copy was compared, an unresolved V gene accounts for under half, and the others remain unexplained. V and J calls plus clone size are reproduced from that table; the DNA served to infer D and trimming. The sample has under 1,900,000 clones on record, 98% of them singletons. About 0.34% of the sample comes from the top ten.

From cysteine to phenylalanine, the CDR3 is 16 amino acids long. Kept here is only the CDR3 DNA, which spans 48 bases and is read in frame from base 1. V and J are trimmed by 4 bases and 2 bases, and the gene matches miss 4 bases of the junction. CDR1 and CDR2, per the germline V gene, are MGHDK and SYGVNS. With respect to this clone: No antigen is known for it. Within one base of it there is no much larger clone, and no base qualities were kept.

Healthy HIV-negative adults with no recently reported acute infections or vaccinations were included as donors. Every donor was a Caucasian adult living in Nashville, Tennessee, USA. CD4+ T cells were enriched by magnetic negative selection; naive cells were then positively selected on CD45RA, and the negative fraction formed the memory subset. After blood collection by leukapheresis, PBMCs were isolated using Ficoll-Histopaque density gradient centrifugation and then cryopreserved in the vapor phase of liquid nitrogen. Analytical flow cytometry was used to check the purity and quantity of each magnetically sorted T cell population. Genomic DNA was isolated from every sorted fraction and measured by UV absorbance on a Nanodrop 2000c. Study-wide findings and limitations: Incomplete sequencing was indicated by rarefaction of sorted-subset datasets, despite the large sequencing depth. Sampling was restricted to blood, and TCR repertoires in tissues likely differ from the TCR repertoires found in blood. When four donors were compared, the shared fraction of clonotypes was 5% to 6.5% for naive CD4, 3.5% to 4% for naive CD8, about 2.5% for memory CD4, and 0.35% to 0.5% for memory CD8. Larger estimated clonotype richness was generally found for naive subsets than for memory subsets. Pairwise subsampling indicated that sequencing depth was expected to affect the degree of clonotype sharing among donors. Compared with non-shared clonotypes, clonotypes shared by all four sorted-subset donors had higher generation probabilities. The genetic and exposure-history diversity represented was limited by the small number of donors.

Rearrangement joined TRBV25-1 to TRBJ2-1, with TRBD2 matching 11 junction bases. The sequence came from a man in his thirties or forties in good health. Specimen: naive CD4+ T cells sorted from blood. In light of the paper, this sample's cell subset or site label describes: CD45RA+ positively selected. CDR3 sequence: CASSGLTSGTYNEQFF. Here is the DNA: TGTGCCAGCAGTGGCCTGACTAGCGGGACCTACAATGAGCAGTTCTTC. Full variable domain (CDR3 extended with the reference TRBV25-1 and TRBJ2-1 proteins): EADIYQTPRYLVIGTGKKITLECSQTMGHDKMYWYQQDPGMELHLIHYSYGVNSTEKGDLSSESTVSRIRTEHFPLTLESARPSHTSQYLCASSGLTSGTYNEQFFGPGTRLTVL.